This T cell receptor beta chain was observed in a study of blood T cell repertoires in COVID-19. At the level of the study: Samples representing acute and convalescent COVID-19 were sourced from the United States, Italy and Spain. In each case, the material was cDNA or gDNA derived from T cells, B-cell-depleted T cells, or PBMCs.

In germline, CDR1 is LNHNV, CDR2 YYDKDF (reference sequence). V was pared by 4 bases and J by 2 bases, with 9 bases of the junction left unmatched. The CDR3 loop spans 17 amino acids. Methods used by the authors: From reference gene primer amplification, estimates of nucleated cell counts were derived. The method was immunoSEQ multiplex PCR; TCRdb's version includes in-frame clones alone and lacks a portion of them. That table supplies the V and J calls and clone size; D and trimming were determined from the DNA. The sample yields 50,000 to 60,000 clones, 85% seen once. This receptor was taken from a human donor in a cohort sampled during active COVID-19. J is TRBJ2-3 and V is TRBV15; 10 nucleotides match TRBD1. The sequenced material came from peripheral blood. CDR3 in DNA: TGTGCCACCAGCAACCTGGACAGGGGGACTTTCACAGATACGCAGTATTTT. Residues: CATSNLDRGTFTDTQYF.